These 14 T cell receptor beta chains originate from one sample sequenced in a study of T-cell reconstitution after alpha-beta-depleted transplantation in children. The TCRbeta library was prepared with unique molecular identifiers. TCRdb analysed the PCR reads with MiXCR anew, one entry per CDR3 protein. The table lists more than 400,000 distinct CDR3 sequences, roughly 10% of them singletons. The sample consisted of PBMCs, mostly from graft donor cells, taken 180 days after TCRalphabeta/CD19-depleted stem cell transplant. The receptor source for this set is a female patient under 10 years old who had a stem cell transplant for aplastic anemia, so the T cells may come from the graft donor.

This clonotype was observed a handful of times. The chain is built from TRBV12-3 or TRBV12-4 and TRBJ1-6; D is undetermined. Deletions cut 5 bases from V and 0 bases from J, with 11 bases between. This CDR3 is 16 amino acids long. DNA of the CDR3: TGTGCCAGCAGTCCAAAGACGAGCTCCTATAATTCACCCCTCCACTTT. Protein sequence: CASSPKTSSYNSPLHF.

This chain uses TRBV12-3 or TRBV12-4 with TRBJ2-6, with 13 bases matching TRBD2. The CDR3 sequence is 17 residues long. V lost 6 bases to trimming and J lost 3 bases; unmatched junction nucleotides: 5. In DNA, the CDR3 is TGTGCCAGCAGACTTGGACTAGCGGGAGTTGGGGCCAACGTCCTGACTTTC. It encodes CASRLGLAGVGANVLTF.

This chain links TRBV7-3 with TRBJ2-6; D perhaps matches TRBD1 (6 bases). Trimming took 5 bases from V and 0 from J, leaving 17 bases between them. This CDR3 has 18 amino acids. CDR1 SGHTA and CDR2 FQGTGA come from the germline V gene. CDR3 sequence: CASSLPGHPSSGANVLTF. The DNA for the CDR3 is TGTGCCAGCAGCCTACCGGGACACCCGAGCTCTGGGGCCAACGTCCTGACTTTC.

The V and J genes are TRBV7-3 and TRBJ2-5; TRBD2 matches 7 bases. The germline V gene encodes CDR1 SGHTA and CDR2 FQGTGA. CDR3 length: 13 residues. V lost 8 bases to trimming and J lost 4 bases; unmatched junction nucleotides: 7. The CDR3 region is CASGAGVGETQYF. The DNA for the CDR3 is TGTGCCAGCGGGGCGGGAGTAGGAGAGACCCAGTACTTC. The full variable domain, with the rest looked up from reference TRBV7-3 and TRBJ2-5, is GAGVSQTPSNKVTEKGKYVELRCDPISGHTALYWYRQSLGQGPEFLIYFQGTGAADDSGLPNDRFFAVRPEGSVSTLKIQRTERGDSAVYLCASGAGVGETQYFGPGTRLLVL.

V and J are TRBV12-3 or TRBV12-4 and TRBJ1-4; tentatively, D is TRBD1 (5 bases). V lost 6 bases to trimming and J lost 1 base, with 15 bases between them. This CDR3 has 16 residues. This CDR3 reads CASSPGETVTNEKLFF. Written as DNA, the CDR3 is TGTGCCAGCAGCCCGGGGGAGACTGTAACTAATGAAAAACTGTTTTTT.

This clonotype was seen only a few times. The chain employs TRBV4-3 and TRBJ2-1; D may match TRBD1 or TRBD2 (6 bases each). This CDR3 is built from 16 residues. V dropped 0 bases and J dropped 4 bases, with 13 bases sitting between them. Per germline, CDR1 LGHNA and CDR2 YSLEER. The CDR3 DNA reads TGCGCCAGCAGCCAAGATACGGGGGCGAGGTACAATGAGCAGTTCTTC. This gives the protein CASSQDTGARYNEQFF.

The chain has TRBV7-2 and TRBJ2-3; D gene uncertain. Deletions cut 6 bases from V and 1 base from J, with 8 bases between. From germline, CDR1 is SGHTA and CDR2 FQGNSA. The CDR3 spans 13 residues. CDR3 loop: CASRFAGTDTQYF. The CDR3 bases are TGTGCCAGCAGGTTTGCGGGCACAGATACGCAGTATTTT.

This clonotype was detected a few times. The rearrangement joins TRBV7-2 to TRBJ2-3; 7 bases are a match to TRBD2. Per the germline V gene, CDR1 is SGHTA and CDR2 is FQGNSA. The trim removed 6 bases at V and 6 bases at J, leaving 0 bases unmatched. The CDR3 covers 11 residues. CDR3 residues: CASRGGDTQYF. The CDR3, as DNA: TGTGCCAGCAGGGGAGGGGATACGCAGTATTTT.

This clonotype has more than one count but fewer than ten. The CDR3 nucleotides read TGCGCCAGCAGCCTTGGGCGCCGGGGCCCCTACAATGAGCAGTTCTTC. Its translation: CASSLGRRGPYNEQFF. The chain has TRBV4-3 and TRBJ2-1; D could derive from TRBD1 or TRBD2 (5 bases each). The V end was cut by 4 bases, the J end by 2 bases, with 15 bases between. Germline CDR1 reads LGHNA; CDR2 reads YSLEER. The CDR3 extends over 16 amino acids.

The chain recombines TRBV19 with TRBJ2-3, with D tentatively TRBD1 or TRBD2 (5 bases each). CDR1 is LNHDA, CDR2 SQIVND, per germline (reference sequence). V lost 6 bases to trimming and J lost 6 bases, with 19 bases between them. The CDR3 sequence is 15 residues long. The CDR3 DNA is TGTGCCAGTAGCCAACGGGACCAGTTAGCGGATACGCAGTATTTT. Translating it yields CASSQRDQLADTQYF.

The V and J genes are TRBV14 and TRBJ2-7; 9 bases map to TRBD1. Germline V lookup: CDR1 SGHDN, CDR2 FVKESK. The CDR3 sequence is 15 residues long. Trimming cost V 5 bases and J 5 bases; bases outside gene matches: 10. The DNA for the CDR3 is TGTGCCAGCAGCACCCGACAGGGGGAATTCGACGAGCAGTACTTC. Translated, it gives CASSTRQGEFDEQYF.

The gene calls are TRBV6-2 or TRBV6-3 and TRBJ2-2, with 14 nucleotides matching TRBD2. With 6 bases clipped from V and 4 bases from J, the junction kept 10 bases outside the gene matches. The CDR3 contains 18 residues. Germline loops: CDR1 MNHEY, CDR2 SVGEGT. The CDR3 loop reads CASSRSTSGRALTGELFF. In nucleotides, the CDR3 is TGTGCCAGCAGCCGCTCGACTAGCGGGAGGGCCCTCACCGGGGAGCTGTTTTTT.

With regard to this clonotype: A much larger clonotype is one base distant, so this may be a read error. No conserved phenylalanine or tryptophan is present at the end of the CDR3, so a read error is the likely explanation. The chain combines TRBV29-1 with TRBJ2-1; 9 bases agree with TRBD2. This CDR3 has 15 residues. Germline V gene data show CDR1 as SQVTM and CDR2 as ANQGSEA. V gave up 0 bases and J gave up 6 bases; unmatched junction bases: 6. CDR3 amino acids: CSVEDLAGVSNEQFL. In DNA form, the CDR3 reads TGCAGCGTTGAAGATTTAGCGGGAGTCTCCAATGAGCAGTTCCTC.

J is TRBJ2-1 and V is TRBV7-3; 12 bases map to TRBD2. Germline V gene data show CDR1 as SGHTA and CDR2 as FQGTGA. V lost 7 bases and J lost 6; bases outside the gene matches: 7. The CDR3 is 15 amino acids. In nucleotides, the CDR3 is TGTGCCAGCATCGGACTAGCGGGATCCCTCAATGAGCAGTTCTTC. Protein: CASIGLAGSLNEQFF.